In this sample, the clone carrying this T cell receptor (beta chain) is medium-sized. Its antigen is as yet unknown. The data were obtained in a study of vaccination and CD4 T cells after COVID-19. Study-level background: Recovered patients in the cohort numbered six men and four women, two of them Hispanic. Post-vaccine specimens were obtained a median around 79 days after dose two (range 14 to 241).

Study-wide results and caveats: Rising from about 20 to 38, the median of SARS-CoV-2-reactive clonotypes did not change significantly.

The assay that was used to sequence DNA from cultured CD4+ T cells was the Oncomine TCR Beta short-read assay. MiXCR, run by TCRdb on the PCR reads, gives a single entry per CDR3 protein. The sample includes 20,000 to 25,000 distinct CDR3 sequences, approximately 41% of them seen just once. Noted time point: late sampling 161 to 241 days after vaccination in a few convalescent patients. The treatment is: approximately 9-day PBMC culture with coronavirus spike peptide pools or control peptides (ViraFEST assay). The source is a human donor who had recovered from COVID-19. Sequencing was performed on CD4+ T cells from blood, cultured in vitro, taken about 7 months after SARS-CoV-2 vaccination.

CDR3: CSARSQGAGEQYF. For the CDR3, the DNA is TGCAGTGCTAGAAGTCAGGGGGCGGGAGAGCAGTACTTC. The V call is TRBV20-1, the J call TRBJ2-7; 8 bases fit TRBD1. J was trimmed by 7 bases and V by 2 bases; bases with no gene match: 7. The germline V gene has CDR1 DFQATT and CDR2 SNEGSKA (reference sequence). The CDR3 runs 13 residues.